These T cell receptor beta chains were read from a single sample in a study of blood T cell repertoires in COVID-19. The method was immunoSEQ multiplex PCR; TCRdb's version includes in-frame clones alone and lacks a portion of them. In the table there are fewer than 80,000 clones, approximately 87% of which are singletons. The specimen was peripheral blood. These receptors all stem from a human donor in a cohort sampled during active COVID-19. Both conserved end residues are part of each CDR3. The D gene is left open where the match is weak. Some rows mark clone size as missing; the rest say once, few, many or name a class of expanded clone.

v_call	clone_size	d_call	j_call	cdr3_nt	cdr3_aa
TRBV28	once	TRBD1	TRBJ2-7	TGTGCCAGCCCCCCCGGCGGGACAGGGTTCTCCTACGAGCAGTACTTC	CASPPGGTGFSYEQYF
TRBV28	NA	NA	TRBJ2-7	TGTGCCAGCAGTTTGAGGGCATCCAGGAGGTTCTACGAGCAGTACTTC	CASSLRASRRFYEQYF
TRBV28	NA	TRBD1	TRBJ1-5	TGTGCCAGCAGCCCCAGGGGGCCTAGCAATCAGCCCCAGCATTTT	CASSPRGPSNQPQHF
TRBV7-8	NA	TRBD1	TRBJ1-2	TGTGCCAGCAGTCAGAGGACAGAGGGGGCATTTGGCGGCTACACCTTC	CASSQRTEGAFGGYTF
TRBV5-1	NA	NA	TRBJ1-2	TGCGCCAGCAGCCCTCATGGGAGGGGGTATGGCTACACCTTC	CASSPHGRGYGYTF
TRBV18	NA	NA	TRBJ2-6	TGTGCCAGCTCACCTCCATCTGGGGCCAACGTCCTGACTTTC	CASSPPSGANVLTF
TRBV7-2	NA	NA	TRBJ1-6	TGTGCCAGCAGCGGACCCACAGGGCCCAATTCACCCCTCCACTTT	CASSGPTGPNSPLHF
TRBV7-9	NA	NA	TRBJ1-1	TGTGCCAGCAGCGAGGAATCGAACACTGAAGCTTTCTTT	CASSEESNTEAFF
TRBV5-1	few	TRBD1	TRBJ2-7	TGCGCCAGCAGCTGGGGACAGGGATCCACCTACGAGCAGTACTTC	CASSWGQGSTYEQYF
TRBV14	once	TRBD2	TRBJ2-4	TGTGCCAGCAGCCAAGAGTCTCTAGCGGGAGGGGCGAAGTACTTC	CASSQESLAGGAKYF
TRBV28	NA	TRBD1	TRBJ1-4	TGTGCCAGCAGTTTAGGGACAGGAGAGGAGGAAAAACTGTTTTTT	CASSLGTGEEEKLFF
TRBV12-3/TRBV12-4	NA	NA	TRBJ1-6	TGTGCCAGCAGTTCCGGGATTATATCACCCCTCCACTTT	CASSSGIISPLHF
TRBV4-3	NA	NA	TRBJ2-3	TGCGCCAGCAGCCAAGATATAGTACGCGGCACAGATACGCAGTATTTT	CASSQDIVRGTDTQYF
TRBV7-6	NA	TRBD2	TRBJ2-1	TGTGCCAGCAGCATCCCCAGGACTAGCGGTAATGAGCAGTTCTTC	CASSIPRTSGNEQFF
TRBV9	once	TRBD2	TRBJ2-1	TGTGCCAGCAGCGTAGAGGGTAGCGGGAGTCCCCAGTTCTTC	CASSVEGSGSPQFF
TRBV6-6	NA	TRBD1	TRBJ2-7	TGTGCCAGCATCCAAATCGGGGGACAGGGTACCTACGAGCAGTACTTC	CASIQIGGQGTYEQYF
TRBV25-1	NA	NA	TRBJ1-2	TGTGCCAGCAGACAGGGTTTTGGTGGTGGCTACACCTTC	CASRQGFGGGYTF
TRBV9	NA	TRBD1	TRBJ2-7	TGTGCCAGCAGCCTCGGGACAGAATCCTACGAGCAGTACTTC	CASSLGTESYEQYF
TRBV7-2	NA	NA	TRBJ2-5	TGTGCCAGCAGCTTATCCGGCGGTGAGACCCAGTACTTC	CASSLSGGETQYF
TRBV6-2/TRBV6-3	NA	NA	TRBJ2-7	TGTGCCAGCAGTGCGGGACGCCCGTACTTC	CASSAGRPYF
TRBV11-2	NA	TRBD1	TRBJ1-1	TGTGCCAGCAGCAGGGACAGGGTAAGCACTGAAGCTTTCTTT	CASSRDRVSTEAFF
TRBV5-1	NA	NA	TRBJ2-5	TGCGCCAGCAGCTTGGCCGGAGGTACCCAAGAGACCCAGTACTTC	CASSLAGGTQETQYF
TRBV6-1	NA	TRBD1	TRBJ1-4	TGTGCCAGCAGTGAAGGAGAGGGGGCGGTTGAAAAACTGTTTTTT	CASSEGEGAVEKLFF
TRBV19	once	TRBD2	TRBJ2-5	TGTGCCAGTAGGCAGACTAGCGGGAGAGGAGAGACCCAGTACTTC	CASRQTSGRGETQYF
TRBV4-1	NA	TRBD1	TRBJ2-5	TGCGCCAGCAGCCACGGGACAGGGGGCGCTGAGACCCAGTACTTC	CASSHGTGGAETQYF
TRBV19	NA	TRBD2	TRBJ2-3	TGTGCCAGTAGTATCTTTAGCGGGGACACAGATACGCAGTATTTT	CASSIFSGDTDTQYF
TRBV25-1	NA	TRBD1	TRBJ2-7	TGTGCCACCTCTGCTGGGGACAGGGTCGAGCAGTACTTC	CATSAGDRVEQYF
TRBV5-6	NA	TRBD2	TRBJ2-3	TGTGCCAGCAGCTCGGGGGGGCCAGATACGCAGTATTTT	CASSSGGPDTQYF
TRBV6-5	NA	TRBD2	TRBJ2-7	TGTGCCAGCAGTTACGACTGGGGAGGGTCCTACGAGCAGTACTTC	CASSYDWGGSYEQYF
TRBV7-9	NA	TRBD1	TRBJ2-1	TGTGCCAGCAGCTTAGACAGGGGGCTATACAATGAGCAGTTCTTC	CASSLDRGLYNEQFF
TRBV5-6	once	TRBD1	TRBJ2-7	TGTGCCAGCAGCTTGGTTGGGGACAGGGCTACCCTCTCCTACGAGCAGTACTTC	CASSLVGDRATLSYEQYF